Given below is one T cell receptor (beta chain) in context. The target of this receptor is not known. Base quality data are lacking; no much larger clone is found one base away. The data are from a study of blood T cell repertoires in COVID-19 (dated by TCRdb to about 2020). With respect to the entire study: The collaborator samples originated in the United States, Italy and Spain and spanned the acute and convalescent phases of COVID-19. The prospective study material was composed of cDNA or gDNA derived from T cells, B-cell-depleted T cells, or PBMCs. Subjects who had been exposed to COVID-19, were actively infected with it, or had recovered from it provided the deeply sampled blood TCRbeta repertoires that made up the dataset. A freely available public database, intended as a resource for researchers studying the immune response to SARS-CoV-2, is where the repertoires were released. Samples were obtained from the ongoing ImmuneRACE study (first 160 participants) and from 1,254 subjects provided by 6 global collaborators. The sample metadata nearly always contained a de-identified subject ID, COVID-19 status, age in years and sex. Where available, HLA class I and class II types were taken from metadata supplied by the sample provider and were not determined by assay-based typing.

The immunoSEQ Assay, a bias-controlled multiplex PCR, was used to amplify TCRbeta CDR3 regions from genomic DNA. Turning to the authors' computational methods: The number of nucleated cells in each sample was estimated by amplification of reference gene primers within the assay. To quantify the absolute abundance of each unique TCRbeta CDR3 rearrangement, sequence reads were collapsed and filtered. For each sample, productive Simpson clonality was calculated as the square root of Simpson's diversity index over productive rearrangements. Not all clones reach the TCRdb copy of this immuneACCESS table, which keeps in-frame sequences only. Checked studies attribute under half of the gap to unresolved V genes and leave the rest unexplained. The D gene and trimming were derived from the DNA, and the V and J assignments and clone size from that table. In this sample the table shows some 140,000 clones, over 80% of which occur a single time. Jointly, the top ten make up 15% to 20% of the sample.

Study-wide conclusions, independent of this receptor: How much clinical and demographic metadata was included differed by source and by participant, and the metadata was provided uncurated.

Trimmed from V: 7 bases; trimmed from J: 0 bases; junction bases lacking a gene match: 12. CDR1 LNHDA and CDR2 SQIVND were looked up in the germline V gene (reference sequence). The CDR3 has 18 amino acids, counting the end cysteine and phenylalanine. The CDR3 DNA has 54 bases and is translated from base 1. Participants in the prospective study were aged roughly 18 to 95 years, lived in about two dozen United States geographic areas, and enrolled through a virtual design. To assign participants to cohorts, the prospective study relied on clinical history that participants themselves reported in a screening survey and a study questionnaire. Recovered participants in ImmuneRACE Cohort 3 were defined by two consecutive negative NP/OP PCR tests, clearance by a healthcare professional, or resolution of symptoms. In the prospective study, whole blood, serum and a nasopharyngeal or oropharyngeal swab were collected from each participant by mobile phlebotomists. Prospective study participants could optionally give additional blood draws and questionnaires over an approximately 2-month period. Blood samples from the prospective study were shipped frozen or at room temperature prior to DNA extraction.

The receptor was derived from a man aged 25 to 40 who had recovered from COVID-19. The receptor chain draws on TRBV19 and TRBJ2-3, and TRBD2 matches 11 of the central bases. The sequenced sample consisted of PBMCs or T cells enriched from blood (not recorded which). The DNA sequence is TGTGCCAGTACCCCCGGGGGTAGCGGGAGGGCAAGCACAGATACGCAGTATTTT. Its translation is CASTPGGSGRASTDTQYF.